The 16 T cell receptor beta chains presented below share a single source sample, sequenced in a study of OX40 agonist ivuxolimab in advanced cancers. Assay: immunoSEQ multiplex PCR; the TCRdb copy retains only in-frame clones and omits some. The data contain around 70,000 clones, about 85% of them singletons. This specimen was CD4+ or CD8+ T cells sorted from blood, taken in a trial of the OX40 agonist ivuxolimab. These TCRs come from an adult with an advanced solid tumor such as melanoma, head and neck, liver or kidney cancer.

This chain uses TRBV5-4 with TRBJ2-6; 8 nucleotides line up with TRBD1. CDR3 length equals 18 residues. Germline CDR1 and CDR2: SGHNT and YYREEE (reference sequence). V gave up 0 bases and J gave up 2 bases; unmatched junction bases: 7. CDR3 amino acids: CASSLGQGTRTGANVLTF. The CDR3 DNA sequence: TGTGCCAGCAGCTTGGGACAGGGGACCCGGACTGGGGCCAACGTCCTGACTTTC.

Judged by abundance, this clone is medium-sized. This sequence joins TRBV7-3 and TRBJ2-5; TRBD2 agrees at 11 bases. The length of the CDR3 is 16 residues. From germline, CDR1 is SGHTA and CDR2 FQGTGA. V gave up 2 bases and J gave up 2 bases; unmatched junction bases: 4. CDR3 amino acids: CASSLGGTSGQETQYF. The CDR3 DNA reads TGTGCCAGCAGCTTAGGGGGGACTAGCGGACAAGAGACCCAGTACTTC.

This clone was seen a few times. V gene TRBV14 combines with J gene TRBJ1-1; D possibly corresponds to TRBD1 (5 bases). From germline, CDR1 is SGHDN and CDR2 FVKESK. V was clipped by 1 base and J by 6 bases, with 12 bases between them. The CDR3 has 14 amino acids. CDR3 protein: CASSQVGGSSEAFF. In nucleotides, the CDR3 is TGTGCCAGCAGCCAAGTGGGGGGGAGTTCTGAAGCTTTCTTT.

The rearrangement links TRBV12-5 to TRBJ1-1, with D possibly being TRBD1 (5 bases). CDR3 length: 13 amino acids. V lost 8 bases, J lost 6 bases, and 16 bases lay in between. Germline values: CDR1 LGHNT, CDR2 FRNRAP. The CDR3 sequence is CASTGARFAEAFF. For the CDR3, the DNA is TGTGCTAGTACTGGGGCTCGTTTTGCTGAAGCTTTCTTT.

The CDR3 nucleotides read TGTGCTAGTGGATTGCCGGGACAGGGTTACTACGAGCAGTACTTC. Protein product: CASGLPGQGYYEQYF. The chain carries TRBV12-5 and TRBJ2-7, with 9 bases lining up with TRBD1. V dropped 6 bases and J dropped 3; count of bases not matched to a gene: 9. The CDR3 spans 15 residues. Germline V gives CDR1 LGHNT, CDR2 FRNRAP.

The J gene is TRBJ2-7, the V gene TRBV4-1; D not certain. The germline gives CDR1 MGHRA, CDR2 YSYEKL. The CDR3 contains 14 residues. V was pared by 1 base and J by 3 bases, with 10 bases between. As DNA, the CDR3 is TGCGCCAGCAGCCAAGGATTCTCCGACTACGAGCAGTACTTC. Translation: CASSQGFSDYEQYF.

The rearrangement links TRBV2 to TRBJ2-2; no firm D call. The CDR3 has 13 residues. V lost 3 bases to trimming and J lost 1 base, with 3 bases between them. CDR1 and CDR2 from the germline V gene are SNHLY and FYNNEI. Here the CDR3 reads CASSEVNTGELFF. Here the CDR3 DNA reads TGTGCCAGCAGTGAGGTGAACACCGGGGAGCTGTTTTTT.

The genes are TRBV5-3 and TRBJ1-3; D is unclear. TRBV5-3 is recorded as an ORF, its role being uncertain. The CDR3 covers 14 residues. The ends were cut back, 2 bases at V and 1 base at J, with 7 bases in the middle. The DNA for the CDR3 is TGTGCCAGAAGCTTTCTCGGGTCTGGAAACACCATATATTTT. This codes for CARSFLGSGNTIYF.

The chain employs TRBV5-1 and TRBJ1-1, with D possibly TRBD1 on 5 matching bases. V was cut by 4 bases and J by 5 bases, with 15 bases left in between. Per germline, CDR1 SGHRS and CDR2 YFSETQ. The CDR3 has 14 amino acids. CDR3 protein: CASSLSGVGTEAFF. DNA for the CDR3: TGCGCCAGCAGCCTCTCGGGGGTGGGAACTGAAGCTTTCTTT.

This clone was observed a handful of times. The CDR3 coding sequence is TGTGCCAGCAGCCCCGCCGCCGGACAACGAAATTTAGACGAGCAGTACTTC. Protein product: CASSPAAGQRNLDEQYF. The chain joins TRBV11-2 to TRBJ2-7; D might be TRBD1 (5 bases). The germline CDR1 and CDR2 sequences are SGHAT and FQNNGV. CDR3 length equals 17 residues. The V and J ends lost 5 bases and 5 bases respectively, with 25 bases between them.

The CDR3 nucleotides read TGCGCCAGCAGCCAACCCCGACAGAGCTATGGCTACACCTTC. Its translation: CASSQPRQSYGYTF. The chain is built from TRBV4-1 and TRBJ1-2, with D perhaps matching TRBD1 (5 bases). This CDR3 is 14 amino acids long. Germline V gene data show CDR1 as MGHRA and CDR2 as YSYEKL. V dropped 2 bases and J dropped 4 bases, with 11 bases sitting between them.

The CDR3 loop reads CASSLRRNTEAFF. Written as DNA, the CDR3 is TGTGCCAGCAGCTTGAGACGGAACACTGAAGCTTTCTTT. This rearrangement joins TRBV4-2 to TRBJ1-1; the D is unclear. V was cut by 5 bases and J by 1 base, with 8 bases left in between. The germline CDR1 and CDR2 sequences are LGHNA and YNFKEQ. The CDR3 is made up of 13 amino acids.

The V gene is TRBV27, the J gene TRBJ1-6; 8 positions match TRBD1. This CDR3 contains 15 residues. CDR1 and CDR2 (germline): MNHEY, SMNVEV (reference sequence). V dropped 7 bases and J dropped 7; count of bases not matched to a gene: 9. The CDR3 nucleotides are TGTGCCAGCAACGAAAGGACAGGGACCAATTCACCCCTCCACTTT. This sequence encodes CASNERTGTNSPLHF.

J is TRBJ2-1 and V is TRBV4-1; 11 bases are a match to TRBD2. J lost 7 bases, V lost 3 bases, and 8 bases had no gene match. CDR3 length: 16 amino acids. Per the germline V gene, CDR1 is MGHRA and CDR2 is YSYEKL. The CDR3 loop reads CASSHLPTSGANEQFF. The CDR3 DNA reads TGCGCCAGCAGCCATCTCCCGACTAGCGGGGCGAATGAGCAGTTCTTC.

The J gene is TRBJ2-5, the V gene TRBV5-1; D gene ambiguous. The CDR3 has 13 amino acids. Looked up from germline, CDR1 is SGHRS and CDR2 is YFSETQ. The ends were cut back, 0 bases at V and 4 bases at J, with 7 bases in the middle. The CDR3 DNA is TGCGCCAGCAGCTTGGTGGCCCCAGAGACCCAGTACTTC. This gives the protein CASSLVAPETQYF.

The chain recombines TRBV7-2 with TRBJ1-5; 7 nucleotides align to TRBD1. The germline V gene has CDR1 SGHTA and CDR2 FQGNSA. The CDR3 runs to 13 residues. The V gene end was trimmed by 5 bases and the J gene end by 9 bases; junction bases not matched to a gene: 7. This CDR3 reads CASSEQGTRPQHF. The CDR3 region has the DNA TGTGCCAGCAGCGAACAGGGGACTCGGCCCCAGCATTTT.